The 5 T cell receptor beta chains below all came from one sample that was sequenced in a study of Graves' ophthalmopathy and Graves' hyperthyroidism. Researchers took RNA transcripts and amplified TCR beta CDR3 regions from them. An initial RT-PCR round employing HTBI primers preceded a second-round multiplex PCR. From the multiplex PCR reads, TCRdb called clonotypes with MiXCR, one entry per CDR3 protein. The data contain almost 750,000 distinct CDR3 sequences, 40% of them singletons. Specimen: peripheral blood. The source of these receptors is an adult man with Graves' ophthalmopathy.

This sequence joins TRBV7-2 and TRBJ2-7; D may be TRBD1 or TRBD2 (5 bases each). The CDR3 has 15 amino acids. Trimming took off 5 bases at V and 2 bases at J, with 16 bases between the two ends. Germline CDR1 and CDR2: SGHTA and FQGNSA. The CDR3 loop reads CASSQGQGRTYEQYF. The CDR3 DNA sequence: TGTGCCAGCAGCCAAGGGCAGGGACGGACCTACGAGCAGTACTTC.

CDR3 DNA: TGTGCCAGCCAAAAGGGCAGTGTGTCCTCACCCCTCCACTTT. This codes for CASQKGSVSSPLHF. The chain couples TRBV25-1 to TRBJ1-6, with D uncertain. The CDR3 is made up of 14 amino acids. Germline-derived CDR1 and CDR2 are MGHDK and SYGVNS. V lost 8 bases and J lost 10, with 18 bases in between.

V and J are TRBV20-1 and TRBJ1-2, with TRBD1 as a possible D gene (5 bases). V lost 3 bases and J 7 bases, leaving 27 bases between the germline ends. CDR1 is DFQATT and CDR2 is SNEGSKA in the germline V gene (reference sequence). The CDR3 has 17 amino acids. CDR3 sequence reads: CSASDIGPGWGISGYTF. CDR3 in DNA: TGCAGTGCTAGCGATATTGGGCCAGGTTGGGGGATTAGTGGCTACACCTTC.

This clonotype was observed at least ten times. The V and J genes are TRBV7-2 and TRBJ1-3; no definite D call. The germline V gene encodes CDR1 SGHTA and CDR2 FQGNSA. This CDR3 spans 12 amino acids. Trimming left V 3 bases short and J 4 bases short, with 4 bases between. CDR3 coding DNA: TGTGCCAGCAGCTTCCAGGGAAACACCATATATTTT. Translating it yields CASSFQGNTIYF.

The rearrangement links TRBV29-1 to TRBJ2-5; a possible D gene is TRBD2 (6 bases). Germline CDR1 SQVTM, CDR2 ANQGSEA. This CDR3 is built from 10 residues. CDR3 nucleotides: TGCAGTAGCGGAGGGGAGACCCAGTACTTC. Protein sequence: CSSGGETQYF.